A selection of T cell receptor beta chains follows, all from one sample in a study of blood T cell repertoires in COVID-19. Profiling relied on immunoSEQ multiplex PCR, and the TCRdb table lists in-frame clones only, not all of them. The sample lists 430,000 or so clones, approximately 90% occurring once. The specimen was peripheral blood. These TCRs come from a man younger than 35 with COVID-19, enrolled during active disease. The CDR3 runs from the conserved cysteine through the conserved F or W. A D gene is named only where the DNA matches it firmly. Only some rows state a clone size, as once, few, many or a class for expanded clones.

clone_size	d_call	v_call	j_call	cdr3_nt	cdr3_aa
many	TRBD2	TRBV7-2	TRBJ2-2	TGTGCCAGCAGCTTAGGGCTAGCGGGAGTCACCGGGGAGCTGTTTTTT	CASSLGLAGVTGELFF
many	NA	TRBV28	TRBJ1-6	TGTGCCAGCAGTTTTTACGGGAATGGATCACCCCTCCACTTT	CASSFYGNGSPLHF
NA	NA	TRBV5-4	TRBJ2-1	TGTGCCAGCAGCTTGGATGGCGGCAGCTCCTACAATGAGCAGTTCTTC	CASSLDGGSSYNEQFF
NA	TRBD1	TRBV6-5	TRBJ2-7	TGTGCCAGCAGCAGAGGACAGGCCGTTGAGCAGTACTTC	CASSRGQAVEQYF
NA	NA	TRBV5-4	TRBJ2-1	TGTGCCAGCAGCCAAACAGGGCCCGATGAGCAGTTCTTC	CASSQTGPDEQFF
NA	NA	TRBV12-3/TRBV12-4	TRBJ1-6	TGTGCCAGCAGTTTAGTCGGTTCACCCCTCCACTTT	CASSLVGSPLHF
NA	TRBD2	TRBV7-9	TRBJ2-1	TGTGCCAGCAGCCGACTCGCGGGAGTTTCCTACAATGAGCAGTTCTTC	CASSRLAGVSYNEQFF
NA	NA	TRBV5-6	TRBJ1-4	TGTGCCAGCAGTTCCTTCCTTCTTGCAGGGACTAATGAAAAACTGTTTTTT	CASSSFLLAGTNEKLFF
few	TRBD2	TRBV10-2	TRBJ2-3	TGCGCCAGCTTATGGCGGGGGGGGAGCACAGATACGCAGTATTTT	CASLWRGGSTDTQYF
NA	NA	TRBV6-5	TRBJ2-5	TGTGCCAGCACCCTTACTTTGGTGGCGGGCGAGACCCAGTACTTC	CASTLTLVAGETQYF
NA	TRBD1	TRBV2	TRBJ1-1	TGTGCCAGCGCTACAGGGGAGACTGAAGCTTTCTTT	CASATGETEAFF
NA	TRBD2	TRBV7-3	TRBJ2-2	TGTGCCAGCAGCCCAGGGACTAGCGGGAGATGGGACACCGGGGAGCTGTTTTTT	CASSPGTSGRWDTGELFF
NA	NA	TRBV6-1	TRBJ2-7	TGTGCCAGCAGTGAACGGGCGGGCCTGCCCTACGAGCAGTACTTC	CASSERAGLPYEQYF
NA	NA	TRBV2	TRBJ2-1	TGTGCCAGCAGTGACAGGGGATCCTACAATGAGCAGTTCTTC	CASSDRGSYNEQFF
few	TRBD1	TRBV2	TRBJ2-1	TGTGCCAGCAGTGAAGAGGGGACAGTACCTTACAATGAGCAGTTCTTC	CASSEEGTVPYNEQFF
NA	TRBD1	TRBV5-1	TRBJ2-3	TGCGCCAGCAGCTCCGGGACAGGACTGAACACAGATACGCAGTATTTT	CASSSGTGLNTDTQYF
NA	TRBD1	TRBV10-3	TRBJ2-7	TGTGCCATCAGTGTCTCGACAGGGGCCTACGAGCAGTACTTC	CAISVSTGAYEQYF
NA	NA	TRBV12-5	TRBJ2-7	TGTGCTAGTGGTTTGGGAGGGACCTACGAGCAGTACTTC	CASGLGGTYEQYF
once	NA	TRBV11-2	TRBJ2-5	TGTGCCAGCAGCCCACGACTGGTCACGGGGGCCCAGTACTTC	CASSPRLVTGAQYF
NA	NA	TRBV7-9	TRBJ1-6	TGTGCCAGCAGCCTAACGGGCTATAATTCACCCCTCCACTTT	CASSLTGYNSPLHF
NA	TRBD2	TRBV7-2	TRBJ2-1	TGTGCCAGCAGCCCCACCCTTGGAGCGGGAGGGCATGAGCAGTTCTTC	CASSPTLGAGGHEQFF
NA	TRBD2	TRBV3-1/TRBV3-2	TRBJ2-2	TGTGCCAGCAGCCAAGCCTTGGCGGGGGGCGCCGGGGAGCTGTTTTTT	CASSQALAGGAGELFF
NA	TRBD1	TRBV12-5	TRBJ2-1	TGTGCTAGTGGTTTGGGGACAGGGCAAAGCTCCTACAATGAGCAGTTCTTC	CASGLGTGQSSYNEQFF
NA	TRBD2	TRBV7-3	TRBJ2-1	TGTGCCAGCAGCCAACGACTAGCAGATGAGCAGTTCTTC	CASSQRLADEQFF
once	NA	TRBV14	TRBJ2-4	TGTGCCAGCAGCCAAGATTTGCAGGGAAAAAACATTCAGTACTTC	CASSQDLQGKNIQYF
NA	TRBD1	TRBV5-8	TRBJ2-7	TGTGCCAGCAGCTCATCCGGGACAGGGTCCTACGAGCAGTACTTC	CASSSSGTGSYEQYF
NA	NA	TRBV18	TRBJ1-1	TGTGCCAGCTCACCCAGGGTAGGATTAGACACTGAAGCTTTCTTT	CASSPRVGLDTEAFF